The count of the clone carrying this T cell receptor (beta chain) is one. Its antigen is not known. TCRdb's copy holds only in-frame clones and misses some; the assay was immunoSEQ multiplex PCR. The sample gives around 18,000 clones, under 75% of which show up once; roughly 6.6% is in the top ten. The rectum was sampled with one to two pinch biopsies at colonoscopy. Before the diagnostic colonoscopy, ulcerative colitis patients were free of immunosuppressive medication. These data originate in a study of pediatric ulcerative colitis. Overall study results and limits: Blood-rectal clonal overlap within each person was significantly higher in ulcerative colitis patients than controls. A couple of rectal CDR3 clonotypes occurred in all ulcerative colitis patients.

V dropped 5 bases and J dropped 0 bases, with 17 bases sitting between them. The germline V gene has CDR1 SEHNR and CDR2 FQNEAQ (reference sequence). The CDR3 length is 17 residues. V and J are TRBV7-9 and TRBJ1-3; a weak D match, TRBD1 (6 bases). Input material: gut tissue. This sequence was found in a boy aged 5-17 years with moderate ulcerative colitis. The CDR3 nucleotides read TGTGCCAGCAGCCGGGGGGCGGCAAGAAGCTCTGGAAACACCATATATTTT. As protein: CASSRGAARSSGNTIYF.